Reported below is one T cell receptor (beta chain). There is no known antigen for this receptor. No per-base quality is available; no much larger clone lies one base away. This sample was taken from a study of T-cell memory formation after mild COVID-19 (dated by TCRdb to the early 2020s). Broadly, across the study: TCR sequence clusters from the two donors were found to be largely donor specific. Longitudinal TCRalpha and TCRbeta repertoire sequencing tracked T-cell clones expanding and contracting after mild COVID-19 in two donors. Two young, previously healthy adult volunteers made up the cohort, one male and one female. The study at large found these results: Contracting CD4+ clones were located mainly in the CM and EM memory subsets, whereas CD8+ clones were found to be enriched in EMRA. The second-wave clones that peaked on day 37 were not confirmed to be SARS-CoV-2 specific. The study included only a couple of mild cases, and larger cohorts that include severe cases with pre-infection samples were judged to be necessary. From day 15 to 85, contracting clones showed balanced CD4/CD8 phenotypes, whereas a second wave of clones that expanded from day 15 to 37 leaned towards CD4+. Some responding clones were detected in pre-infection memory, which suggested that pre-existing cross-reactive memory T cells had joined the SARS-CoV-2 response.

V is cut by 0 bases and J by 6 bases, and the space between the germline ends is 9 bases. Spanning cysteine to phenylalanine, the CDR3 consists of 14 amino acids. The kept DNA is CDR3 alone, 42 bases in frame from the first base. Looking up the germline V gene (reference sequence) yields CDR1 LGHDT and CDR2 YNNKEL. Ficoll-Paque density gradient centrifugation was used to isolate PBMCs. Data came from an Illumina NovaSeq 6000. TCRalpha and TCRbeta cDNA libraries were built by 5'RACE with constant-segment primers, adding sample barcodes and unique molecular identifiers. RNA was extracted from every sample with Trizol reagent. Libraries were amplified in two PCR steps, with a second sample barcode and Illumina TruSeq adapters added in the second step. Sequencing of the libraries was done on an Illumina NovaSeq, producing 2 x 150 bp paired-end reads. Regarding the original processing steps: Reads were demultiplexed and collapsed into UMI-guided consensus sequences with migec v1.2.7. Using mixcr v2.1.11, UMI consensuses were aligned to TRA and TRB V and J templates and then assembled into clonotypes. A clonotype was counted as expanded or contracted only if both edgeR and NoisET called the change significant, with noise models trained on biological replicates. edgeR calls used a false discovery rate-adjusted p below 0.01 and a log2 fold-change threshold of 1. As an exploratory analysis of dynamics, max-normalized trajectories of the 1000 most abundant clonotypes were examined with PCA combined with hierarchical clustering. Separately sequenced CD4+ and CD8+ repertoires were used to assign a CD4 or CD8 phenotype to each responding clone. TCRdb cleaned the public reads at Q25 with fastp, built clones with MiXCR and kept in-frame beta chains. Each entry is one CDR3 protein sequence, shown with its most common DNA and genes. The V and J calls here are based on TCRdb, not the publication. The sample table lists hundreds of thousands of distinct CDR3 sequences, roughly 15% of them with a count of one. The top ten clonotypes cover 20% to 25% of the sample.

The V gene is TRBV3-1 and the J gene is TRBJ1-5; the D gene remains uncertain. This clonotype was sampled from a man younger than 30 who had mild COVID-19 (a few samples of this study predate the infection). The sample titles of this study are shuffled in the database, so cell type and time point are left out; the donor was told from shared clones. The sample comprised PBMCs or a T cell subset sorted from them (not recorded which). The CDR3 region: CASSQDLVPQPQHF. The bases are TGTGCCAGCAGCCAAGACCTCGTTCCTCAGCCCCAGCATTTT.